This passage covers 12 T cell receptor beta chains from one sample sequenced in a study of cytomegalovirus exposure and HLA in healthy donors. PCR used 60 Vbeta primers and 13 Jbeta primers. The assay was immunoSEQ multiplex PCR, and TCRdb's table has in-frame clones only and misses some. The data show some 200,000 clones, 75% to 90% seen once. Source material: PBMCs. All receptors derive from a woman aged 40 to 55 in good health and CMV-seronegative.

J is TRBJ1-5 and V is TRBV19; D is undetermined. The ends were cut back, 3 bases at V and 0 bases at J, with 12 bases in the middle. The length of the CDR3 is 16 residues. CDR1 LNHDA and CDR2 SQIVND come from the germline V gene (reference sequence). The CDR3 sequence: CASSIFTASSNQPQHF. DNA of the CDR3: TGTGCCAGTAGTATCTTCACCGCTAGTAGCAATCAGCCCCAGCATTTT.

The CDR3: CASADQAQSGKNIQYF. CDR3 nucleotides: TGTGCCAGTGCAGACCAGGCCCAAAGCGGGAAAAACATTCAGTACTTC. V and J are TRBV2 and TRBJ2-4; D perhaps matches TRBD2 (6 bases). V gave up 9 bases and J gave up 4 bases, with 22 bases separating them. The CDR3 extends over 16 amino acids. Looked up from germline, CDR1 is SNHLY and CDR2 is FYNNEI.

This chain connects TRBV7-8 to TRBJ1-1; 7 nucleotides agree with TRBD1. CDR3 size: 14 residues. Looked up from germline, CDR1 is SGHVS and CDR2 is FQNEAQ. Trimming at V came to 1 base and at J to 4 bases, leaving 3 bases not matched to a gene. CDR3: CASSLGAGGTEAFF. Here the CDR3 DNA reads TGTGCCAGCAGCTTAGGGGCAGGGGGCACTGAAGCTTTCTTT.

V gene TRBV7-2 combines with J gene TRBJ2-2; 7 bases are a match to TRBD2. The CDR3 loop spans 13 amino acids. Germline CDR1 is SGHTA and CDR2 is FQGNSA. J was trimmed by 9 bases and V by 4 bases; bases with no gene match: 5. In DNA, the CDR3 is TGTGCCAGCAGCTCAATGAGCGGGAGGGAGCTGTTTTTT. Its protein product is CASSSMSGRELFF. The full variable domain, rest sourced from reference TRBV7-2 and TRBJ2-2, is GAGVSQSPSNKVTEKGKDVELRCDPISGHTALYWYRQSLGQGLEFLIYFQGNSAPDKSGLPSDRFSAERTGGSVSTLTIQRTQQEDSAVYLCASSSMSGRELFFGEGSRLTVL.

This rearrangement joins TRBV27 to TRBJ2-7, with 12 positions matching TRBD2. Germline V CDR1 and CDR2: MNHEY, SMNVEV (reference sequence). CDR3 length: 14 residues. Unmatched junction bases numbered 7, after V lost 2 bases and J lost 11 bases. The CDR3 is CASSLRTSGTKEYF. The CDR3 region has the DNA TGTGCCAGCAGTTTAAGGACTAGCGGGACTAAGGAGTACTTC.

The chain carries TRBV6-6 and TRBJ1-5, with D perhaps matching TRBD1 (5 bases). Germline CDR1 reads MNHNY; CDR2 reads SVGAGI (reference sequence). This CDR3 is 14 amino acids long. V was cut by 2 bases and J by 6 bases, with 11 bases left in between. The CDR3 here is CASSYGQGLQPQHF. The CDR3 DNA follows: TGTGCCAGCAGTTACGGGCAGGGACTTCAGCCCCAGCATTTT.

CDR3 nucleotide sequence: TGCGCCAGCAGTCGATTGGGGAGCGGGAGGGCCTCCAATGAGCAGTTCTTC. Amino acid sequence: CASSRLGSGRASNEQFF. The V call is TRBV5-1, the J call TRBJ2-1; 10 bases align to TRBD2. Trimming at V came to 5 bases and at J to 6 bases, leaving 14 bases not matched to a gene. CDR1 is SGHRS, CDR2 YFSETQ, per germline. The CDR3 is made up of 17 amino acids.

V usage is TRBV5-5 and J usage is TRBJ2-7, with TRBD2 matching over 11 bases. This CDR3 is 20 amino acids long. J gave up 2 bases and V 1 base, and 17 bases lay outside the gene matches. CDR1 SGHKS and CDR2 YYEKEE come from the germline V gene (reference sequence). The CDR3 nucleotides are TGTGCCAGCAGCTTGCCGGCCGGACTTACGGGACTAGCGGACCCCTACGAGCAGTACTTC. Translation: CASSLPAGLTGLADPYEQYF. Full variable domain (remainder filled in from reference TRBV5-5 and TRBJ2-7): DAGVTQSPTHLIKTRGQQVTLRCSPISGHKSVSWYQQVLGQGPQFIFQYYEKEERGRGNFPDRFSARQFPNYSSELNVNALLLGDSALYLCASSLPAGLTGLADPYEQYFGPGTRLTVT.

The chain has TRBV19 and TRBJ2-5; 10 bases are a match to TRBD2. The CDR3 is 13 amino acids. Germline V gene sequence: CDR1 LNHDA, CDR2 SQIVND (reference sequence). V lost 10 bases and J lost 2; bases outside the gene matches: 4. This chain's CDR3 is CATWTSGQETQYF. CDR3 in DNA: TGTGCCACCTGGACTAGCGGACAAGAGACCCAGTACTTC.

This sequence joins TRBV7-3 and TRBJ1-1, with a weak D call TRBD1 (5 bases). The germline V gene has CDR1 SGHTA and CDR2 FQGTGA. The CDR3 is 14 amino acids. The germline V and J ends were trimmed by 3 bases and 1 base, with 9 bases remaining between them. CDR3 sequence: CASSFAGQNTEAFF. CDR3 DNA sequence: TGTGCCAGCAGCTTTGCCGGACAGAACACTGAAGCTTTCTTT.

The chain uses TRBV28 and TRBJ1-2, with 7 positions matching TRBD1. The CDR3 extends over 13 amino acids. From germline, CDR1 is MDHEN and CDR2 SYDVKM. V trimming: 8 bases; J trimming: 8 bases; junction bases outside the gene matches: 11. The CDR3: CASSPGTARGYTF. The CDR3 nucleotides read TGTGCCAGCTCCCCGGGGACAGCAAGGGGCTACACCTTC.

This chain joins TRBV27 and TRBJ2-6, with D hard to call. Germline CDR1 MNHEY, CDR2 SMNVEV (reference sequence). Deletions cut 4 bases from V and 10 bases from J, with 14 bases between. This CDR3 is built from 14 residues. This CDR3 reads CASSSPPNQNVLTF. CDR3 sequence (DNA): TGTGCCAGCAGTTCCCCCCCGAATCAGAACGTCCTGACTTTC. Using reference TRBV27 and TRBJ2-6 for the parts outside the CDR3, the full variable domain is EAQVTQNPRYLITVTGKKLTVTCSQNMNHEYMSWYRQDPGLGLRQIYYSMNVEVTDKGDVPEGYKVSRKEKRNFPLILESPSPNQTSLYFCASSSPPNQNVLTFGAGSRLTVL.